This T cell receptor (beta chain) was sequenced during a study of cytomegalovirus exposure and HLA in healthy donors. Background on the study: From around 180 million T cells, an earlier analysis saw 120 million or so unique TCR beta sequences. Points from the study as a whole: Fewer N-insertions (relative to the approximately 700-donor mean) were reportedly seen in an Asian-associated ancestry cluster in a later analysis. As was reported, the HLA-A and HLA-B alleles of most subjects were accurately predicted from TCR beta sequences. In an earlier analysis, about 87% or about 30%: the productive usage of most TCR beta V segments.

In the PCR, 60 Vbeta and 13 Jbeta primers were used. Using immunoSEQ multiplex PCR, the repertoire was profiled, and TCRdb retains in-frame clones only, with some absent. The table has 250,000 to 350,000 clones, 80% to 90% seen once. Germline V CDR1 and CDR2: MDHEN, SYDVKM. V dropped 2 bases and J dropped 8 bases, with 15 bases sitting between them. This CDR3 spans 14 amino acids. This clone was seen just once. The antigen remains undetermined. This sequence joins TRBV28 and TRBJ1-2; no clear D. The receptor was isolated from a man aged 40-50 years in good health and CMV-seropositive. The material sequenced was PBMCs. The CDR3 here is CASSLPTSAIGYTF. In DNA, the CDR3 is TGTGCCAGCAGTTTACCCACCTCAGCGATCGGCTACACCTTC.